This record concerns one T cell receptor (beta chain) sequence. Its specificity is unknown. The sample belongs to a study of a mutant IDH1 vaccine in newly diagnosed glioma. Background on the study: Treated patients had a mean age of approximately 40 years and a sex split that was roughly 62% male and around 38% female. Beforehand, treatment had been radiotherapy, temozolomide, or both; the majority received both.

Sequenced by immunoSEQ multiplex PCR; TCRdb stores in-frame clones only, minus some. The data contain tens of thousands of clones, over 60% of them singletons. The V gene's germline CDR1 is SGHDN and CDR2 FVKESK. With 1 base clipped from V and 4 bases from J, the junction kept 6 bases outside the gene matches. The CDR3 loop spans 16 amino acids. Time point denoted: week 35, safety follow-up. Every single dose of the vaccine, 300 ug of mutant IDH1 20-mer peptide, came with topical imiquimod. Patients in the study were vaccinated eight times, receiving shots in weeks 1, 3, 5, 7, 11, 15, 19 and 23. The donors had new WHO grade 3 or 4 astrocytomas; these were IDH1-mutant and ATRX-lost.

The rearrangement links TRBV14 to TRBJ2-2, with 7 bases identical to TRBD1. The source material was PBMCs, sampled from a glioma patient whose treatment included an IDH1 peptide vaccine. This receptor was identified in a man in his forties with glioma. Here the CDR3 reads CASSQAATGITGELFF. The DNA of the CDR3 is TGTGCCAGCAGCCAAGCCGCGACAGGGATCACCGGGGAGCTGTTTTTT. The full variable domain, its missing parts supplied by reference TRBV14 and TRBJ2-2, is EAGVTQFPSHSVIEKGQTVTLRCDPISGHDNLYWYRRVMGKEIKFLLHFVKESKQDESGMPNNRFLAERTGGTYSTLKVQPAELEDSGVYFCASSQAATGITGELFFGEGSRLTVL.